A selection of T cell receptor beta chains follows, all from one sample in a study of vaccination effects on CD4 cells after COVID-19. No antigen has been assigned to these receptors. The table came from immunoSEQ multiplex PCR; TCRdb's copy has only in-frame clones and leaves some out. In the table there are tens of thousands of clones, 74% of which are singletons. The sequencing used CD4+ T cells from PBMCs cultured without peptide, collected after COVID-19 vaccination. These receptors were taken from a human donor who received a COVID-19 vaccine. Each CDR3 is given with its conserved first and last residue. Each record gives: J gene, D gene, clone size, V gene, CDR3 protein, CDR3 DNA. The D gene is left open where the match is weak. Where a row states a size, it is once, few, many or the class of an expanded clone; other rows omit it.

j_call: TRBJ2-4
d_call: TRBD1
clone_size: .
v_call: TRBV24-1
cdr3_aa: CATSDLRDSPTIQYF
cdr3_nt: TGTGCCACCAGTGATTTAAGGGACAGCCCGACCATTCAGTACTTC

j_call: TRBJ1-4
d_call: .
clone_size: .
v_call: TRBV18
cdr3_aa: CASSPGNNEKLFF
cdr3_nt: TGTGCCAGCTCACCAGGGAACAATGAAAAACTGTTTTTT

j_call: TRBJ1-1
d_call: .
clone_size: .
v_call: TRBV12-3/TRBV12-4
cdr3_aa: CASSPGTRTEAFF
cdr3_nt: TGTGCCAGCAGCCCGGGTACTCGGACTGAAGCTTTCTTT

j_call: TRBJ2-3
d_call: TRBD2
clone_size: .
v_call: TRBV13
cdr3_aa: CASRTSGGADTQYF
cdr3_nt: TGTGCCAGCAGAACTAGCGGGGGGGCAGATACGCAGTATTTT

j_call: TRBJ2-3
d_call: .
clone_size: .
v_call: TRBV19
cdr3_aa: CASSTTEADTQYF
cdr3_nt: TGTGCCAGTAGTACGACAGAGGCAGATACGCAGTATTTT

j_call: TRBJ1-2
d_call: .
clone_size: .
v_call: TRBV7-4
cdr3_aa: CASSGRHPGFDTF
cdr3_nt: TGTGCCAGCAGCGGGAGGCACCCGGGCTTTGACACCTTC

j_call: TRBJ2-1
d_call: TRBD2
clone_size: .
v_call: TRBV6-4
cdr3_aa: CASRDHSRGGEQFF
cdr3_nt: TGTGCCAGCAGAGACCATAGCCGGGGGGGGGAGCAGTTCTTC

j_call: TRBJ2-2
d_call: .
clone_size: .
v_call: TRBV19
cdr3_aa: CASSIFPGARGGELFF
cdr3_nt: TGTGCCAGTAGTATATTTCCAGGGGCGCGGGGCGGGGAGCTGTTTTTT

j_call: TRBJ1-5
d_call: .
clone_size: .
v_call: TRBV19
cdr3_aa: CASQSYNQPQHF
cdr3_nt: TGTGCCAGCCAAAGCTACAATCAGCCCCAGCATTTT

j_call: TRBJ2-2
d_call: .
clone_size: .
v_call: TRBV7-3
cdr3_aa: CASSLKAPRGANTGELFF
cdr3_nt: TGTGCCAGCAGCTTAAAGGCCCCACGGGGAGCGAACACCGGGGAGCTGTTTTTT

j_call: TRBJ1-1
d_call: TRBD1
clone_size: .
v_call: TRBV27
cdr3_aa: CASRGQGMNTEAFF
cdr3_nt: TGTGCCAGCAGGGGACAGGGGATGAATACTGAAGCTTTCTTT

j_call: TRBJ2-5
d_call: .
clone_size: .
v_call: TRBV2
cdr3_aa: CASAIGPSQETQYF
cdr3_nt: TGTGCCAGCGCAATCGGCCCCAGCCAAGAGACCCAGTACTTC

j_call: TRBJ1-5
d_call: .
clone_size: once
v_call: TRBV23-1
cdr3_aa: CASSPMTTPGSNQPQHF
cdr3_nt: TGCGCCAGCAGTCCAATGACAACCCCTGGGAGCAATCAGCCCCAGCATTTT

j_call: TRBJ1-2
d_call: .
clone_size: .
v_call: TRBV6-6
cdr3_aa: CAGSGDNYGYTF
cdr3_nt: TGTGCCGGGAGCGGGGACAACTATGGCTACACCTTC

j_call: TRBJ1-2
d_call: .
clone_size: .
v_call: TRBV5-1
cdr3_aa: CASSLDRVVYGYTF
cdr3_nt: TGCGCCAGCAGCTTGGACAGGGTAGTTTATGGCTACACCTTC

j_call: TRBJ2-5
d_call: .
clone_size: .
v_call: TRBV3-1/TRBV3-2
cdr3_aa: CASSQGVPRNQETQYF
cdr3_nt: TGTGCCAGCAGCCAAGGTGTTCCGAGAAACCAAGAGACCCAGTACTTC

j_call: TRBJ1-1
d_call: .
clone_size: .
v_call: TRBV3-1/TRBV3-2
cdr3_aa: CASSQASKGITEAFF
cdr3_nt: TGTGCCAGCAGCCAAGCTTCGAAGGGGATCACTGAAGCTTTCTTT

j_call: TRBJ2-3
d_call: .
clone_size: .
v_call: TRBV25-1
cdr3_aa: CASRSSADTQYF
cdr3_nt: TGTGCCAGCAGATCGTCAGCAGATACGCAGTATTTT

j_call: TRBJ2-5
d_call: .
clone_size: .
v_call: TRBV18
cdr3_aa: CASSPYRLGETQYF
cdr3_nt: TGTGCCAGCTCACCATATCGCCTCGGAGAGACCCAGTACTTC

j_call: TRBJ1-2
d_call: .
clone_size: .
v_call: TRBV23-1
cdr3_aa: CASSQDKCGYTF
cdr3_nt: TGCGCCAGCAGTCAAGATAAATGTGGCTACACCTTC

j_call: TRBJ1-2
d_call: .
clone_size: once
v_call: TRBV7-9
cdr3_aa: CASSPDSYGYTF
cdr3_nt: TGTGCCAGCAGCCCAGACAGTTATGGCTACACCTTC

j_call: TRBJ2-5
d_call: .
clone_size: .
v_call: TRBV2
cdr3_aa: CASSDEYQETQYF
cdr3_nt: TGTGCCAGCAGTGACGAGTACCAAGAGACCCAGTACTTC

j_call: TRBJ1-6
d_call: .
clone_size: .
v_call: TRBV19
cdr3_aa: CASMTTSGSYNSPLHF
cdr3_nt: TGTGCCAGTATGACGACATCGGGGTCCTATAATTCACCCCTCCACTTT

j_call: TRBJ1-2
d_call: .
clone_size: .
v_call: TRBV3-1/TRBV3-2
cdr3_aa: CASSQASGLYGYTF
cdr3_nt: TGTGCCAGCAGCCAAGCTTCGGGGCTGTATGGCTACACCTTC

j_call: TRBJ1-2
d_call: .
clone_size: .
v_call: TRBV5-4
cdr3_aa: CASSFGDYGYTF
cdr3_nt: TGTGCCAGCAGCTTCGGAGACTATGGCTACACCTTC

j_call: TRBJ2-4
d_call: TRBD1
clone_size: .
v_call: TRBV24-1
cdr3_aa: CATSEAGTGENIQYF
cdr3_nt: TGTGCCACCAGTGAGGCCGGGACAGGGGAGAACATTCAGTACTTC

j_call: TRBJ1-5
d_call: .
clone_size: .
v_call: TRBV6-6
cdr3_aa: CASRDPSGRSNQPQHF
cdr3_nt: TGTGCCAGCAGAGACCCCTCGGGACGGAGTAATCAGCCCCAGCATTTT

j_call: TRBJ1-2
d_call: TRBD1
clone_size: .
v_call: TRBV6-1
cdr3_aa: CASSEGRTGAYGYTF
cdr3_nt: TGTGCCAGCAGTGAAGGAAGGACAGGGGCTTATGGCTACACCTTC

j_call: TRBJ1-3
d_call: TRBD1
clone_size: .
v_call: TRBV6-5
cdr3_aa: CASSPPRTGGNTIYF
cdr3_nt: TGTGCCAGCAGCCCCCCACGGACAGGGGGAAACACCATATATTTT

j_call: TRBJ1-5
d_call: TRBD1
clone_size: few
v_call: TRBV4-1
cdr3_aa: CASSQEGQGGNQPQHF
cdr3_nt: TGCGCCAGCAGCCAAGAGGGACAGGGGGGCAATCAGCCCCAGCATTTT

j_call: TRBJ1-1
d_call: .
clone_size: .
v_call: TRBV7-2
cdr3_aa: CASSSDPSRLAFF
cdr3_nt: TGTGCCAGCAGCTCTGACCCCTCTAGGTTGGCTTTCTTT